The present entry profiles one T cell receptor (beta chain) with its context. These data originate in a study of shared T cell receptors in the human thymus. Using immunoSEQ multiplex PCR, the repertoire was profiled, and TCRdb retains in-frame clones only, with some absent. The data contain under 850,000 clones, approximately 87% of them singletons. Trimming cost V 5 bases and J 9 bases; bases outside gene matches: 7. The CDR3 contains 14 residues. CDR1 is MNHEY and CDR2 is SVGAGI in the germline V gene. The same data also went into a second study, on human thymus T cells. This second study notes: The thymus was resected at corrective cardiac surgery.

This receptor was obtained from a boy younger than two with a congenital heart defect. The chain carries TRBV6-5 and TRBJ1-5; 10 positions match TRBD1. The material sequenced was thymocytes. The CDR3 spells CASSGDRGRMPQHF. The CDR3, as DNA: TGTGCCAGCAGTGGGGACAGGGGAAGGATGCCCCAGCATTTT.